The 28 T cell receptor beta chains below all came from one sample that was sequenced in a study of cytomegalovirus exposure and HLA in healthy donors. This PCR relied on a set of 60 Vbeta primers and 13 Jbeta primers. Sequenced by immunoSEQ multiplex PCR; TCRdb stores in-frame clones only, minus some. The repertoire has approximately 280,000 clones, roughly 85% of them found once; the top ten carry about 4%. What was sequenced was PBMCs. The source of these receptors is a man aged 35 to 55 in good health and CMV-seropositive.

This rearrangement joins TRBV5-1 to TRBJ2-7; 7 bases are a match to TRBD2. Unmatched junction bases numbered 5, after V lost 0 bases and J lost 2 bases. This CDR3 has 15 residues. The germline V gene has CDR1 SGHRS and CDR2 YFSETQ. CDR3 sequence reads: CASSLESGNTYEQYF. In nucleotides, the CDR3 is TGCGCCAGCAGCTTGGAGAGCGGGAACACCTACGAGCAGTACTTC.

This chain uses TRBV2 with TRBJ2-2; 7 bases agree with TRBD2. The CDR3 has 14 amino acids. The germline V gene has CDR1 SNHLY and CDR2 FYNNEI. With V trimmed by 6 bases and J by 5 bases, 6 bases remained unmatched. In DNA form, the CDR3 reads TGTGCCAGCAGAAAGGTAGCGGGTACCGGGGAGCTGTTTTTT. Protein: CASRKVAGTGELFF.

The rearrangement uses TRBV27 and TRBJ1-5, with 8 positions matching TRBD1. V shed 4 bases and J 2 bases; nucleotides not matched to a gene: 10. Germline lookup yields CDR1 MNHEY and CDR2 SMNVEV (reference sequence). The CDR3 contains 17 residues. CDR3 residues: CASSSDRELLRNQPQHF. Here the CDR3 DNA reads TGTGCCAGCAGTTCGGACAGGGAATTGTTGCGCAATCAGCCCCAGCATTTT.

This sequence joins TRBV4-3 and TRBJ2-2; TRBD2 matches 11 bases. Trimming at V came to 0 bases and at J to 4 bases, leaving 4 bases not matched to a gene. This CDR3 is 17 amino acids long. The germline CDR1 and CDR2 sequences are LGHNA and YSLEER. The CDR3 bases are TGCGCCAGCAGCCAAGATTATAGCGGGAGGGGCACCGGGGAGCTGTTTTTT. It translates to CASSQDYSGRGTGELFF.

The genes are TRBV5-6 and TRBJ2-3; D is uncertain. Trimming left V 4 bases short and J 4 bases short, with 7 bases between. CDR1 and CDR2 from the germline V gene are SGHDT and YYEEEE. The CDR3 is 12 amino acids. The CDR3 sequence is CASSPTSDTQYF. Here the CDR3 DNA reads TGTGCCAGCAGCCCCACTTCAGATACGCAGTATTTT.

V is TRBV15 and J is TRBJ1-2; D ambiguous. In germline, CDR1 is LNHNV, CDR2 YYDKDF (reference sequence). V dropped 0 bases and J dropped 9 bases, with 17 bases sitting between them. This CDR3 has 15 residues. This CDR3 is CATSRDRGAGGRYTF. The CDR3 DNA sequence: TGTGCCACCAGCAGAGACCGGGGTGCTGGAGGTCGCTACACCTTC.

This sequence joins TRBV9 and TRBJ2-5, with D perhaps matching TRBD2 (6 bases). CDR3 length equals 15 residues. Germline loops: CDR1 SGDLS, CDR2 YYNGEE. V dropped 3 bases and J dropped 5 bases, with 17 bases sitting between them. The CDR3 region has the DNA TGTGCCAGCAGCGGACGACTAGGGACGGCGGAGACCCAGTACTTC. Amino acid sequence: CASSGRLGTAETQYF.

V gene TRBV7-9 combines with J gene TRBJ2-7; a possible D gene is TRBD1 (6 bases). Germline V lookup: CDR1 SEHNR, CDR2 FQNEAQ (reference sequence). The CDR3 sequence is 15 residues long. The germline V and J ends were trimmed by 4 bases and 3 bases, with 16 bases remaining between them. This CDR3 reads CASSSPGQLFYEQYF. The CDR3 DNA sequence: TGTGCCAGCAGCTCCCCGGGACAACTCTTCTACGAGCAGTACTTC. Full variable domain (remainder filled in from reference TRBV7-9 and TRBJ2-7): DTGVSQNPRHKITKRGQNVTFRCDPISEHNRLYWYRQTLGQGPEFLTYFQNEAQLEKSRLLSDRFSAERPKGSFSTLEIQRTEQGDSAMYLCASSSPGQLFYEQYFGPGTRLTVT.

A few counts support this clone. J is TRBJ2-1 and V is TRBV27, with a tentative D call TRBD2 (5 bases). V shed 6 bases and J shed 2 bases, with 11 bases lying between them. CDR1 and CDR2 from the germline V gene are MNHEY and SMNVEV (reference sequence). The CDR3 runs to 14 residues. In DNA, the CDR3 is TGTGCCAGCAGGACCGTACTAGCCTACAATGAGCAGTTCTTC. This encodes CASRTVLAYNEQFF.

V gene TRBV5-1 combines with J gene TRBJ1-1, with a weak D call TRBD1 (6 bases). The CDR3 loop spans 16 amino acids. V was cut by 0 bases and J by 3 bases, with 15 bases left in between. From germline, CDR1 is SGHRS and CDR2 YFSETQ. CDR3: CASSLASQGLDTEAFF. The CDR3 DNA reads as TGCGCCAGCAGCTTGGCCAGTCAGGGGCTGGACACTGAAGCTTTCTTT.

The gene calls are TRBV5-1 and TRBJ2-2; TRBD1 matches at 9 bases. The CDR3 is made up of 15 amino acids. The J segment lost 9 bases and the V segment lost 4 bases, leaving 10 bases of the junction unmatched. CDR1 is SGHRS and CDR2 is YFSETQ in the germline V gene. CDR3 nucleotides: TGCGCCAGCAGCCCGCGACAGGGGGACGCCCGGGAGCTGTTTTTT. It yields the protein CASSPRQGDARELFF. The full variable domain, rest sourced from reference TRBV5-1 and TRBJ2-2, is KAGVTQTPRYLIKTRGQQVTLSCSPISGHRSVSWYQQTPGQGLQFLFEYFSETQRNKGNFPGRFSGRQFSNSRSEMNVSTLELGDSALYLCASSPRQGDARELFFGEGSRLTVL.

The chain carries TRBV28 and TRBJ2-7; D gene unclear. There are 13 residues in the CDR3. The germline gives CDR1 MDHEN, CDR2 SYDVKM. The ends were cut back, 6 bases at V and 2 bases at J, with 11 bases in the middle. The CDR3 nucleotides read TGTGCCAGCAGGTTGAGCAGCGCCTACGAGCAGTACTTC. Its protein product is CASRLSSAYEQYF.

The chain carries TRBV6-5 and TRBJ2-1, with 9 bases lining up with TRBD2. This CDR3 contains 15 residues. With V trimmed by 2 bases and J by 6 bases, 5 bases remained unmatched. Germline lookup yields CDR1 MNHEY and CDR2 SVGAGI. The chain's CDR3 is CASSYGLAGRNEQFF. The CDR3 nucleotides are TGTGCCAGCAGTTACGGGCTAGCGGGGCGCAATGAGCAGTTCTTC.

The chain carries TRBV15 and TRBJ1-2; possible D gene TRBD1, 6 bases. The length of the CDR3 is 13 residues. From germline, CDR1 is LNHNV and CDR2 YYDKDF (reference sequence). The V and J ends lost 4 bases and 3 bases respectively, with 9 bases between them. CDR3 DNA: TGTGCCACCAGCACCAGGGGTTACTATGGCTACACCTTC. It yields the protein CATSTRGYYGYTF.

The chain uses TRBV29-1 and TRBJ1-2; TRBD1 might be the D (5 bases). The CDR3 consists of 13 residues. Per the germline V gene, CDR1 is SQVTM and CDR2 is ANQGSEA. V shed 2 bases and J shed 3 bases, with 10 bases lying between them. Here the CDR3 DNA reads TGCAGCGTTGAATATACAGGCTACTATGGCTACACCTTC. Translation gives CSVEYTGYYGYTF.

The CDR3 DNA reads as TGTGCCAGCAGCCGGGACAGGGGCACAGATACGCAGTATTTT. Translation: CASSRDRGTDTQYF. The rearrangement links TRBV4-2 to TRBJ2-3, with 9 bases that match TRBD1. This CDR3 contains 14 residues. Germline loops: CDR1 LGHNA, CDR2 YNFKEQ. V dropped 4 bases and J dropped 1; count of bases not matched to a gene: 0.

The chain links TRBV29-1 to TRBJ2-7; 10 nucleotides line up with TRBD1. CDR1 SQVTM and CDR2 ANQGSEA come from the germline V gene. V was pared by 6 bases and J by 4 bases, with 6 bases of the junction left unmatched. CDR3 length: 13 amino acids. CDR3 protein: CSVGRTGGYEQYF. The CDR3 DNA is TGCAGCGTCGGAAGGACAGGGGGTTACGAGCAGTACTTC.

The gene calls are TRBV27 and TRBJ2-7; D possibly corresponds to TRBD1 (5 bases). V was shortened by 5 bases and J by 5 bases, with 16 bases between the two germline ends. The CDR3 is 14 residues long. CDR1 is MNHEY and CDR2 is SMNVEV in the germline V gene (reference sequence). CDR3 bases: TGTGCCAGCAGTCCCCAGACAGTCCCCCACGAGCAGTACTTC. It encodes CASSPQTVPHEQYF.

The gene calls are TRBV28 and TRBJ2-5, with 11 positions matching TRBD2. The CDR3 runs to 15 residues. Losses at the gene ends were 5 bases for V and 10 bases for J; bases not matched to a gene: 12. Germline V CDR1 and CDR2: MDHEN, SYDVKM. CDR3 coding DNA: TGTGCCAGCAGTCCTGCGTTAGCGGGAGGGCGTGGCCAGTACTTC. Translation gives CASSPALAGGRGQYF. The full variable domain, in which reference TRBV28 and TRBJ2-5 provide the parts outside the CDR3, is DVKVTQSSRYLVKRTGEKVFLECVQDMDHENMFWYRQDPGLGLRLIYFSYDVKMKEKGDIPEGYSVSREKKERFSLILESASTNQTSMYLCASSPALAGGRGQYFGPGTRLLVL.

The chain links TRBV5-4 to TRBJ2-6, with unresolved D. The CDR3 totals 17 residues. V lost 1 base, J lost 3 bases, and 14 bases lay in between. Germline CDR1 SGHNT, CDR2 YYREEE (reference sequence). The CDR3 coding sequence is TGTGCCAGCAGCTTGCACGGATCCCGGGTTGGGGCCAACGTCCTGACTTTC. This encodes CASSLHGSRVGANVLTF.

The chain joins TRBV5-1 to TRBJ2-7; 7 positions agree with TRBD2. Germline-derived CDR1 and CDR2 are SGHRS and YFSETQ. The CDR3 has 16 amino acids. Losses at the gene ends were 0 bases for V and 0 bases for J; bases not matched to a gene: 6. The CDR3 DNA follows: TGCGCCAGCAGCTTGGCCCCTAGCGGAAACTCCTACGAGCAGTACTTC. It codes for CASSLAPSGNSYEQYF.

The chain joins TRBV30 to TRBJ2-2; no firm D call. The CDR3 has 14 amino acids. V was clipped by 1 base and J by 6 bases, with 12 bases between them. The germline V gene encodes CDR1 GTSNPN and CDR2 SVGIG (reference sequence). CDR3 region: CAWSGLEVPGELFF. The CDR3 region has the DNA TGTGCCTGGAGTGGTCTTGAGGTTCCCGGGGAGCTGTTTTTT.

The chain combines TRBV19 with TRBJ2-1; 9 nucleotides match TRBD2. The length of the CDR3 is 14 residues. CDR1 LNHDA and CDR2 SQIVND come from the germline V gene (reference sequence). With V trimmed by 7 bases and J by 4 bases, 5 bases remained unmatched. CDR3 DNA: TGTGCCAGTACACGGCGGGAGGGATACAATGAGCAGTTCTTC. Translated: CASTRREGYNEQFF. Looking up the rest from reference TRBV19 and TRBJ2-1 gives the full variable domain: DGGITQSPKYLFRKEGQNVTLSCEQNLNHDAMYWYRQDPGQGLRLIYYSQIVNDFQKGDIAEGYSVSREKKESFPLTVTSAQKNPTAFYLCASTRREGYNEQFFGPGTRLTVL.

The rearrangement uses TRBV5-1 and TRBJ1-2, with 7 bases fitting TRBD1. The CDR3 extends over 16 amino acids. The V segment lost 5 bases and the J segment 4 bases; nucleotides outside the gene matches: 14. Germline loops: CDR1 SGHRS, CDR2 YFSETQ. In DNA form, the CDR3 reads TGCGCCAGCAGATCCAATGCCGGGACAGCTACCTATGGCTACACCTTC. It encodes CASRSNAGTATYGYTF.

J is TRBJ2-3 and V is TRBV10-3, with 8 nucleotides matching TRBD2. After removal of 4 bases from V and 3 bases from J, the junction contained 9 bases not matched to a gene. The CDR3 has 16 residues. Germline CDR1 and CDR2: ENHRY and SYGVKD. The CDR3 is CAISVDLAGPTDTQYF. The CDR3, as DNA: TGTGCCATCAGTGTGGATTTAGCGGGACCTACAGATACGCAGTATTTT.

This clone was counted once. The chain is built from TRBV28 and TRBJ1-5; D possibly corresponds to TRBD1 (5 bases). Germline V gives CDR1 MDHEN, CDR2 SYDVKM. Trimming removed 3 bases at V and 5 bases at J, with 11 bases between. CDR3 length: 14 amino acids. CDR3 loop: CASSFRGIYQPQHF. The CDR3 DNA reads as TGTGCCAGCAGTTTCCGGGGGATTTATCAGCCCCAGCATTTT.

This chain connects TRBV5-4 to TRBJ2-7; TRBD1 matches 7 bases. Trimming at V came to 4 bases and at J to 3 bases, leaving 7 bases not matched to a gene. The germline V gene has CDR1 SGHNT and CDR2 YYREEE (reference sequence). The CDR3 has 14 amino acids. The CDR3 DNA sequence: TGTGCCAGCAGCCCGGGACAGACAAACTACGAGCAGTACTTC. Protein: CASSPGQTNYEQYF.

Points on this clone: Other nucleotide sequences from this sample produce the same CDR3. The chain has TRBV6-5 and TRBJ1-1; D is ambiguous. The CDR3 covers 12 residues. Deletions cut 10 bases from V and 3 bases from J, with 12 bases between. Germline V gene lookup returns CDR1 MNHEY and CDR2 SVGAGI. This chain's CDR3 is CATSRGYTEAFF. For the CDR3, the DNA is TGTGCCACCTCCCGCGGTTACACTGAAGCTTTCTTT.